Below, one T cell receptor beta chain is given with its context. Its antigen is as yet unknown. It was by quantitative 5'-RACE with molecular barcodes that TCR beta libraries were made. TCRdb fed the 5' RACE reads into MiXCR, producing one record per CDR3 protein. Of about 480,000 distinct CDR3 sequences listed, 17% are singletons. The CDR3 is 14 amino acids. V was pared by 5 bases and J by 7 bases, with 8 bases of the junction left unmatched. CDR1 SGHTA and CDR2 FQGNSA come from the germline V gene. This record comes from a study of CD8 T cells in ankylosing spondylitis. Study observations and caveats: Some motif variants were previously reported in reactive arthritis synovial fluid and blood. From matched ankylosing spondylitis synovial fluid, disease-linked clones were reportedly recovered at significantly enriched levels. Made up of eight highly homologous variants, a TCR beta motif appeared characteristic of ankylosing spondylitis blood. Disease-linked clones bore a CD8+ phenotype and were relatively rare in peripheral blood.

The rearrangement links TRBV7-2 to TRBJ1-2; 9 bases align to TRBD1. The sample was blood, either unsorted or a sorted T cell fraction (not recorded which). The origin of this receptor is a male donor with ankylosing spondylitis. Here the CDR3 DNA reads TGTGCCAGCAGCACCGGGACAGGGAGTCGTGGCTACACCTTC. Translation gives CASSTGTGSRGYTF.